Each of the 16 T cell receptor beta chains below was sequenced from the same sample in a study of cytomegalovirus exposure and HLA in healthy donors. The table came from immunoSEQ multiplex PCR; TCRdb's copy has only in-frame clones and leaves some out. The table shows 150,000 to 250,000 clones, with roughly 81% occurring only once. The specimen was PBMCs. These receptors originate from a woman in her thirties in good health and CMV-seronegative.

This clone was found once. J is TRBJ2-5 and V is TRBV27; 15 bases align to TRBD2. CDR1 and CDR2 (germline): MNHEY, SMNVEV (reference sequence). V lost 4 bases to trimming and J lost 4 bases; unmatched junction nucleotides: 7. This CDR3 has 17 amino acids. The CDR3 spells CASSSWTSGGGVETQYF. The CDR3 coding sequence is TGTGCCAGCAGTTCTTGGACTAGCGGGGGGGGCGTAGAGACCCAGTACTTC.

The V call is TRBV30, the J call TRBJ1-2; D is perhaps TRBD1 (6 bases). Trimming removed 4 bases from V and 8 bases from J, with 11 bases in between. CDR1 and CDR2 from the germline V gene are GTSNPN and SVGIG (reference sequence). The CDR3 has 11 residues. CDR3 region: CAWIKQGGYTF. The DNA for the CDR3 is TGTGCCTGGATTAAACAGGGCGGCTACACCTTC.

CDR3 nucleotides: TGTGCCAGCAGAACTAGCGGTAGCACAGATACGCAGTATTTT. Translating gives CASRTSGSTDTQYF. The chain uses TRBV5-4 and TRBJ2-3, with TRBD2 identical over 8 bases. Germline lookup yields CDR1 SGHNT and CDR2 YYREEE (reference sequence). This CDR3 comprises 14 residues. Germline trimming cut 5 bases from V and 0 bases from J; bases unmatched to any gene: 2.

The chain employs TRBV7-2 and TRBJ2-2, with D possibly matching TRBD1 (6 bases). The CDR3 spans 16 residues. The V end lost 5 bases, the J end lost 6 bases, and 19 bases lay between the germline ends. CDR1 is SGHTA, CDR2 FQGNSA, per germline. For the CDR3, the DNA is TGTGCCAGCAGCCCTTCTCCTTACAGGGTCTCCGGGGAGCTGTTTTTT. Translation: CASSPSPYRVSGELFF.

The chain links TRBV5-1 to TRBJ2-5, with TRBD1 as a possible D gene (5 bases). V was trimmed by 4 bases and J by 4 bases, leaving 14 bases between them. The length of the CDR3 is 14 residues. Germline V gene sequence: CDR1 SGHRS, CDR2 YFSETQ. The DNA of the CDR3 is TGCGCCAGCAGCCCCACAGGAACTCGAGAGACCCAGTACTTC. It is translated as CASSPTGTRETQYF.

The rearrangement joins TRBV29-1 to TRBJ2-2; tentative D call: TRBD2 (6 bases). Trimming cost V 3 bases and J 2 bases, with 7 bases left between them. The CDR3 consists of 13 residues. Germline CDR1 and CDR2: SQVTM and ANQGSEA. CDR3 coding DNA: TGCAGCGTTGAGGCGGGAAACACCGGGGAGCTGTTTTTT. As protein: CSVEAGNTGELFF.

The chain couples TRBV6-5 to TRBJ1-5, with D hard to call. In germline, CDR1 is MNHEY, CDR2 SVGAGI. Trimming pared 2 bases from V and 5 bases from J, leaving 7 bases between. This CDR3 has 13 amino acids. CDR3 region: CASSYHTDQPQHF. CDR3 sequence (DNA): TGTGCCAGCAGTTACCACACCGATCAGCCCCAGCATTTT.

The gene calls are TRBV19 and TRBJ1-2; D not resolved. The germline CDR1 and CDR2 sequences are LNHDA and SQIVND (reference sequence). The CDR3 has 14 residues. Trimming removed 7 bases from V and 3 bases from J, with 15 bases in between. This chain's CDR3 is CASTTGFNDYGYTF. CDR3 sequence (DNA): TGTGCCAGTACAACCGGGTTCAACGACTATGGCTACACCTTC.

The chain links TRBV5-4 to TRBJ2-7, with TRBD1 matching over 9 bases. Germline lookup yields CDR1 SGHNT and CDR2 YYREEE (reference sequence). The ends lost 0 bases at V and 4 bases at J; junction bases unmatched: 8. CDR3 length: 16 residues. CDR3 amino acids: CASSLAPGQGDYEQYF. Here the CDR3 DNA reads TGTGCCAGCAGCTTGGCTCCGGGACAGGGAGATTACGAGCAGTACTTC.

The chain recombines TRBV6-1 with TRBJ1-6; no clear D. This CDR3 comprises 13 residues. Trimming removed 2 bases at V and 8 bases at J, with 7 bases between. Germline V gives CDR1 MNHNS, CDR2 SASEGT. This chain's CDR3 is CASSEMRDSPLHF. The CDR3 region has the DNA TGTGCCAGCAGTGAAATGAGGGATTCACCCCTCCACTTT.

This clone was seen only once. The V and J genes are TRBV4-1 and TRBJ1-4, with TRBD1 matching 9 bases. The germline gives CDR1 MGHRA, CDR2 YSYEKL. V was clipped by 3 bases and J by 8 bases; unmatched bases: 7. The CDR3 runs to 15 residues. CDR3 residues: CASSHLTGGGEKLFF. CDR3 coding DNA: TGCGCCAGCAGCCACCTGACAGGGGGGGGAGAAAAACTGTTTTTT.

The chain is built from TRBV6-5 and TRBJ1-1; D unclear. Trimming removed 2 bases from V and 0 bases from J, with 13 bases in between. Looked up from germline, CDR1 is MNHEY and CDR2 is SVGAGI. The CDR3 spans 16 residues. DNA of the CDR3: TGTGCCAGCAGTTACCGGCCAGTACTACTGAACACTGAAGCTTTCTTT. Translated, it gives CASSYRPVLLNTEAFF.

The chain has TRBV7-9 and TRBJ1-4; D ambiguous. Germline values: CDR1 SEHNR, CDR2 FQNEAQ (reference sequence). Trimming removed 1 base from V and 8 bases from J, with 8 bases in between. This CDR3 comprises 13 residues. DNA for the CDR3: TGTGCCAGCAGCTTAGTACAGTCAGAAAAACTGTTTTTT. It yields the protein CASSLVQSEKLFF.

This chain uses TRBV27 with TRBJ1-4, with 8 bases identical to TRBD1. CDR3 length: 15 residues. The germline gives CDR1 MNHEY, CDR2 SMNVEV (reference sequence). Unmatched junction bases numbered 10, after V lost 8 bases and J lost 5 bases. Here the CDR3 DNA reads TGTGCCAGCCTCTACGACAGGGGACGGAATGAAAAACTGTTTTTT. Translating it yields CASLYDRGRNEKLFF.

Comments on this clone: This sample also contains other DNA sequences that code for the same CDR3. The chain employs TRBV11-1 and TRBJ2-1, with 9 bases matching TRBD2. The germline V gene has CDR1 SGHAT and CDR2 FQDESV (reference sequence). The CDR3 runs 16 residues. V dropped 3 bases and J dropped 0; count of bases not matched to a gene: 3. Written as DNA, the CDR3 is TGTGCCAGCAGCTTGGGACTAGCTAGCTCCTACAATGAGCAGTTCTTC. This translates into CASSLGLASSYNEQFF.

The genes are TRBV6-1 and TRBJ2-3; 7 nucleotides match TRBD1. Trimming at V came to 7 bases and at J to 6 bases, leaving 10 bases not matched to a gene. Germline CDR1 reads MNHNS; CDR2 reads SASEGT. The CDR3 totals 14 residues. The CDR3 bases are TGTGCCAGCAATGAGGGGGCATTGGTCGATACGCAGTATTTT. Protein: CASNEGALVDTQYF.